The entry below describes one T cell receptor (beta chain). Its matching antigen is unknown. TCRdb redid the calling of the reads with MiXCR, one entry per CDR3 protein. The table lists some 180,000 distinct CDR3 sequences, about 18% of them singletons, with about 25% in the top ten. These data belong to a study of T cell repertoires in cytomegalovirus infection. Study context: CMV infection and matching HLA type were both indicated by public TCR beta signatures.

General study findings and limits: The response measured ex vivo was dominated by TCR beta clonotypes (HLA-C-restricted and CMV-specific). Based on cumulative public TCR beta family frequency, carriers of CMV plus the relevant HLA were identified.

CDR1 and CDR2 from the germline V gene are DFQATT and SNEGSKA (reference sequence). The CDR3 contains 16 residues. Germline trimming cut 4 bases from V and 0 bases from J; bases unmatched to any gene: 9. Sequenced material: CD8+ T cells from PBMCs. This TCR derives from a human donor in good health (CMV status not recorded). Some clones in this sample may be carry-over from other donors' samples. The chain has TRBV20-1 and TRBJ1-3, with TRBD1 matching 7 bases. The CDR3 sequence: CSAIRQGLHSGNTIYF. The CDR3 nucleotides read TGCAGTGCTATAAGACAGGGACTCCACTCTGGAAACACCATATATTTT.